This entry lists 31 T cell receptor beta chains sequenced from one sample in a study of shared clonotypes between healthy human individuals. Method: immunoSEQ multiplex PCR; TCRdb's copy keeps in-frame clones and lacks some. Here the sample spans 450,000 to 500,000 clones, roughly 80% being singletons. Material for sequencing was PBMCs. The receptors derive from a middle-aged woman in good health. Some clones in this sample may be carry-over from other donors' samples.

The chain employs TRBV5-6 and TRBJ1-5; 9 bases agree with TRBD1. J was trimmed by 6 bases and V by 3 bases; bases with no gene match: 7. The CDR3 totals 15 residues. CDR1 and CDR2 from the germline V gene are SGHDT and YYEEEE. The CDR3 reads CASSYGQGRSQPQHF. For the CDR3, the DNA is TGTGCCAGCAGCTACGGACAGGGGCGAAGTCAGCCCCAGCATTTT.

This sequence joins TRBV25-1 and TRBJ1-2; 11 bases line up with TRBD1. V trimming: 0 bases; J trimming: 6 bases; junction bases outside the gene matches: 3. The germline V gene has CDR1 MGHDK and CDR2 SYGVNS. CDR3 length: 15 residues. The CDR3 DNA follows: TGTGCCAGCAGTGAATATGTGGGACAGGGGGATGGCTACACCTTC. Encoded protein: CASSEYVGQGDGYTF.

Details on this clone: A single base is all that separates this from a far larger clone, so a read error is likely. This sequence joins TRBV5-1 and TRBJ1-2, with D tentatively TRBD1 (6 bases). The CDR3 has 14 amino acids. Germline CDR1 SGHRS, CDR2 YFSETQ. Here the CDR3 reads CASGLDPQGYGYTF. CDR3 in DNA: TGCGCCAGCGGCTTGGACCCACAGGGCTATGGCTACACCTTC.

The gene calls are TRBV28 and TRBJ2-7; perhaps TRBD2 as D (6 bases). Germline assignment: CDR1 MDHEN and CDR2 SYDVKM. Trimming removed 6 bases from V and 4 bases from J, with 19 bases in between. The CDR3 is 15 amino acids. Here the CDR3 DNA reads TGTGCCAGCAGAGAGGAAGGGACTGGCCGGTACGAGCAGTACTTC. Translated, it gives CASREEGTGRYEQYF.

CDR3 DNA sequence: TGTGCCAGCAGTCACACCGGCGATCTTAGCTCCTACGAGCAGTACTTC. Translating gives CASSHTGDLSSYEQYF. The chain links TRBV7-3 to TRBJ2-7; D remains ambiguous. V shed 6 bases and J shed 0 bases, with 18 bases lying between them. Germline V gene lookup returns CDR1 SGHTA and CDR2 FQGTGA. CDR3 length: 16 residues.

This clone appeared once. The V gene is TRBV14, the J gene TRBJ2-2; D unresolved. The germline V gene has CDR1 SGHDN and CDR2 FVKESK. This CDR3 is 12 amino acids long. Deletions cut 3 bases from V and 3 bases from J, with 2 bases between. The CDR3 DNA is TGTGCCAGCAGCCACCACACCGGGGAGCTGTTTTTT. Its protein product is CASSHHTGELFF.

The rearrangement joins TRBV4-1 to TRBJ1-4; D remains ambiguous. CDR1 and CDR2 from the germline V gene are MGHRA and YSYEKL. V lost 4 bases and J lost 5, with 17 bases in between. The CDR3 has 16 residues. CDR3 sequence reads: CASSRPSSGSNEKLFF. Written as DNA, the CDR3 is TGCGCCAGCAGCCGCCCGAGTTCGGGGAGCAATGAAAAACTGTTTTTT.

The chain links TRBV10-3 to TRBJ2-7; 7 nucleotides align to TRBD1. This CDR3 region has 13 residues. The germline gives CDR1 ENHRY, CDR2 SYGVKD. Unmatched junction bases numbered 4, after V lost 6 bases and J lost 2 bases. CDR3 nucleotide sequence: TGTGCCATCAGCACAGGGGCCCCCTACGAGCAGTACTTC. Translated, it gives CAISTGAPYEQYF.

Regarding this clone: This likely reflects a read error, since a far larger clone is one base away. No conserved phenylalanine or tryptophan is present at the end of the CDR3, so a read error is the likely explanation. This sequence joins TRBV5-1 and TRBJ1-1; weak D call: TRBD1 (6 bases). Germline-derived CDR1 and CDR2 are SGHRS and YFSETQ. The CDR3 has 14 residues. Trimming stripped 0 bases from V and 1 base from J, with 7 bases between. This CDR3 is CASSLETGNTEAFV. The CDR3 DNA follows: TGCGCCAGCAGCTTGGAGACAGGGAACACTGAAGCTTTCGTT.

The chain couples TRBV10-2 to TRBJ1-1; 7 nucleotides align to TRBD1. The CDR3 sequence is 16 residues long. V lost 0 bases, J lost 3 bases, and 7 bases stayed unmatched. Germline V gene data show CDR1 as WSHSY and CDR2 as SAAADI. CDR3 DNA: TGCGCCAGCAGTGAGTCGAGGGGGCGGGGGGACACTGAAGCTTTCTTT. It is translated as CASSESRGRGDTEAFF.

The chain joins TRBV7-2 to TRBJ1-2, with 7 bases that match TRBD1. Germline values: CDR1 SGHTA, CDR2 FQGNSA. V trimming: 5 bases; J trimming: 8 bases; junction bases outside the gene matches: 8. This CDR3 contains 13 residues. In DNA form, the CDR3 reads TGTGCCAGCAGCACCAGACAGGGCTACGGCTACACCTTC. Translating it yields CASSTRQGYGYTF.

Comments on this clone: Distinct nucleotide sequences in the sample also encode this CDR3. This chain joins TRBV6-1 and TRBJ2-7; perhaps TRBD2 as D (6 bases). Per the germline V gene, CDR1 is MNHNS and CDR2 is SASEGT. CDR3 size: 14 residues. V lost 2 bases, J lost 2 bases, and 10 bases lay in between. The CDR3 reads CASSEKEGPYEQYF. For the CDR3, the DNA is TGTGCCAGCAGTGAAAAGGAGGGACCCTACGAGCAGTACTTC.

The rearrangement uses TRBV10-3 and TRBJ2-5; TRBD2 agrees at 11 bases. Germline CDR1 and CDR2: ENHRY and SYGVKD. This CDR3 has 14 residues. J was trimmed by 8 bases and V by 6 bases; bases with no gene match: 8. CDR3 loop: CAISPTSGEATQYF. The CDR3 nucleotides are TGTGCCATCAGCCCGACTAGCGGGGAGGCAACCCAGTACTTC.

This clone was seen a few times. The genes are TRBV29-1 and TRBJ2-2, with TRBD2 identical over 14 bases. The CDR3 is made up of 15 amino acids. The V and J ends lost 6 bases and 5 bases, in that order; junction bases with no gene match: 5. The germline CDR1 and CDR2 sequences are SQVTM and ANQGSEA. Here the CDR3 reads CSVRGLAGVTGELFF. The CDR3 coding sequence is TGCAGCGTCAGGGGACTAGCGGGAGTTACCGGGGAGCTGTTTTTT.

The rearrangement uses TRBV5-1 and TRBJ1-5; weak D call: TRBD1 (5 bases). The V end was cut by 0 bases, the J end by 4 bases, with 8 bases between. CDR1 is SGHRS and CDR2 is YFSETQ in the germline V gene. The CDR3 sequence is 14 residues long. In DNA, the CDR3 is TGCGCCAGCAGCTTGGCCGACAGAAATCAGCCCCAGCATTTT. It is translated as CASSLADRNQPQHF.

The V call is TRBV5-6, the J call TRBJ1-5; D is uncertain. This CDR3 is built from 12 residues. The V end was cut by 0 bases, the J end by 3 bases, with 1 base between. Germline-derived CDR1 and CDR2 are SGHDT and YYEEEE. The DNA of the CDR3 is TGTGCCAGCAGCTTGGCCAATCAGCCCCAGCATTTT. It translates to CASSLANQPQHF.

J is TRBJ2-7 and V is TRBV15, with TRBD2 identical over 9 bases. Losses at the gene ends were 3 bases for V and 5 bases for J; bases not matched to a gene: 5. Germline CDR1 reads LNHNV; CDR2 reads YYDKDF (reference sequence). This CDR3 is 14 amino acids long. The CDR3 loop is CATSSSGSVNEQYF. CDR3 in DNA: TGTGCCACCAGCAGTAGCGGGAGCGTCAACGAGCAGTACTTC. The full variable domain, its missing parts supplied by reference TRBV15 and TRBJ2-7, is DAMVIQNPRYQVTQFGKPVTLSCSQTLNHNVMYWYQQKSSQAPKLLFHYYDKDFNNEADTPDNFQSRRPNTSFCFLDIRSPGLGDTAMYLCATSSSGSVNEQYFGPGTRLTVT.

V usage is TRBV19 and J usage is TRBJ1-2; D ambiguous. The V end lost 5 bases, the J end lost 7 bases, and 8 bases lay between the germline ends. This CDR3 is built from 11 residues. Germline values: CDR1 LNHDA, CDR2 SQIVND (reference sequence). CDR3: CASSSVGGYTF. The CDR3 DNA is TGTGCCAGTAGTTCTGTGGGTGGCTACACCTTC.

A single count supports this clone. DNA for the CDR3: TGTGCCAGCTCACGTAGCGGGAACACAGATACGCAGTATTTT. Protein: CASSRSGNTDTQYF. The chain uses TRBV18 and TRBJ2-3, with 8 bases fitting TRBD2. V dropped 4 bases and J dropped 2; count of bases not matched to a gene: 2. Looked up from germline, CDR1 is KGHSH and CDR2 is LQKENI. There are 14 residues in the CDR3.

About this clone: This likely traces to a read error, being one base from a far larger clone. Other DNA sequences of this sample code for an identical CDR3. The genes are TRBV6-1 and TRBJ1-1, with D tentatively TRBD1 (6 bases). The length of the CDR3 is 13 residues. CDR1 and CDR2 from the germline V gene are MNHNS and SASEGT. Here the CDR3 reads CASSVEGHTEAFF. CDR3 DNA: TGTGCCAGCAGTGTTGAGGGACACACTGAAGCCTTCTTT.

In its sample, this clone was seen a few times. Other DNA sequences within the sample encode an identical CDR3. The V call is TRBV19, the J call TRBJ2-7, with 9 bases lining up with TRBD2. The CDR3 contains 14 residues. The V segment lost 5 bases and the J segment 3 bases; nucleotides outside the gene matches: 5. Germline lookup yields CDR1 LNHDA and CDR2 SQIVND (reference sequence). Here the CDR3 reads CASSRRREGYEQYF. CDR3 coding DNA: TGTGCCAGTAGTCGGAGGCGGGAGGGCTACGAGCAGTACTTC.

The chain carries TRBV15 and TRBJ1-2, with D unresolved. This CDR3 region has 13 residues. The germline V gene encodes CDR1 LNHNV and CDR2 YYDKDF (reference sequence). The V end was cut by 4 bases, the J end by 7 bases, with 13 bases between. CDR3 sequence reads: CATSTGTSPGYTF. In nucleotides, the CDR3 is TGTGCCACCAGCACAGGCACCAGTCCTGGCTACACCTTC.

Concerning this clone itself: A far larger clone is off by one base, so a read error is likely. V is TRBV7-9 and J is TRBJ2-5; 13 bases match TRBD2. Trimming removed 1 base from V and 7 bases from J; junction bases left unmatched: 3. There are 15 residues in the CDR3. CDR1 is SEHNR, CDR2 FQNEAQ, per germline (reference sequence). CDR3 region: CASSLGTSGGGTQYF. CDR3 nucleotides: TGTGCCAGCAGCTTAGGGACTAGCGGGGGTGGGACCCAGTACTTC.

The gene calls are TRBV7-9 and TRBJ2-2, with D maybe TRBD1 (6 bases). CDR3 length: 15 residues. Germline loops: CDR1 SEHNR, CDR2 FQNEAQ (reference sequence). Trimming removed 5 bases at V and 0 bases at J, with 10 bases between. CDR3 nucleotides: TGTGCCAGCAGCCCCGGGACAACGAACACCGGGGAGCTGTTTTTT. Translating gives CASSPGTTNTGELFF.

The rearrangement uses TRBV19 and TRBJ1-1, with D possibly TRBD1 on 6 matching bases. V gave up 10 bases and J gave up 0 bases, with 12 bases separating them. The CDR3 sequence is 13 residues long. Germline-derived CDR1 and CDR2 are LNHDA and SQIVND (reference sequence). In DNA, the CDR3 is TGTGCCACCTCCGGGACATTGAACACTGAAGCTTTCTTT. It is translated as CATSGTLNTEAFF. Drawing the rest from reference TRBV19 and TRBJ1-1, the complete variable domain is DGGITQSPKYLFRKEGQNVTLSCEQNLNHDAMYWYRQDPGQGLRLIYYSQIVNDFQKGDIAEGYSVSREKKESFPLTVTSAQKNPTAFYLCATSGTLNTEAFFGQGTRLTVV.

There are many counts of this clone. V and J are TRBV9 and TRBJ2-2; 9 bases match TRBD2. CDR3 size: 15 residues. V gave up 0 bases and J gave up 3 bases; unmatched junction bases: 0. The germline gives CDR1 SGDLS, CDR2 YYNGEE. The CDR3 sequence: CASSVGTSDTGELFF. The CDR3 nucleotides are TGTGCCAGCAGCGTAGGGACTAGCGACACCGGGGAGCTGTTTTTT.

On this clone itself: This may be a read error, as it is one base from a much larger clone. The rearrangement links TRBV7-2 to TRBJ2-2; D not certain. Germline loops: CDR1 SGHTA, CDR2 FQGNSA. This CDR3 region has 16 residues. V lost 3 bases and J 3 bases, leaving 14 bases between the germline ends. The DNA for the CDR3 is TGTGCCAGCAGCTTCCTCTCCGAGCTGGACACCGGGGAGCTGTTTTTT. Its protein is CASSFLSELDTGELFF.

This chain joins TRBV5-1 and TRBJ2-1, with 7 bases that match TRBD2. CDR1 and CDR2 (germline): SGHRS, YFSETQ. With V trimmed by 4 bases and J by 0 bases, 7 bases remained unmatched. The CDR3 spans 16 residues. CDR3 amino acids: CASSPDSGYSYNEQFF. The CDR3 coding sequence is TGCGCCAGCAGCCCCGATAGCGGGTACTCCTACAATGAGCAGTTCTTC.

This clone was counted a few times. The chain links TRBV9 to TRBJ1-2; the D is unclear. Trimming shortened V by 0 bases and J by 8 bases, and 8 bases separated the two germline ends. Germline-derived CDR1 and CDR2 are SGDLS and YYNGEE. The CDR3 spans 12 residues. CDR3 in DNA: TGTGCCAGCAGCGTAGGTAACCTCGGCTACACCTTC. Translating it yields CASSVGNLGYTF.

The chain joins TRBV12-5 to TRBJ2-4; D may be TRBD2 (6 bases). The CDR3 is 24 residues long. Trimming took off 0 bases at V and 2 bases at J, with 35 bases between the two ends. Looked up from germline, CDR1 is LGHNT and CDR2 is FRNRAP. CDR3: CASGLVDRDRPPGLTTGPKNIQYF. For the CDR3, the DNA is TGTGCTAGTGGTTTGGTTGATCGCGACAGACCTCCGGGACTCACCACCGGGCCCAAAAACATTCAGTACTTC.

The chain recombines TRBV30 with TRBJ1-3; no definite D call. Germline assignment: CDR1 GTSNPN and CDR2 SVGIG (reference sequence). The ends were cut back, 2 bases at V and 1 base at J, with 6 bases in the middle. The CDR3 runs to 13 residues. The CDR3 region has the DNA TGTGCCTGGAGTTCCTTGTCTGGAAACACCATATATTTT. Encoded protein: CAWSSLSGNTIYF.